These 14 T cell receptor beta chains originate from one sample sequenced in a study of a mutant IDH1 vaccine in newly diagnosed glioma. Time point described: baseline, week 1 (first vaccination visit). Treatment in this sample: pre-vaccination baseline after standard-of-care therapy. Only in-frame clones appear in the TCRdb table, and some are missing; sequencing was by immunoSEQ multiplex PCR. This sample carries about 24,000 clones, approximately 90% of them seen once, and the ten largest clones take about 9.2%. The sequenced sample was PBMCs, obtained from a glioma patient treated with radiotherapy, temozolomide or both. These TCRs come from a man aged 25 to 40 with glioma.

This clone has just one count. The chain joins TRBV5-1 to TRBJ2-1, with 9 nucleotides matching TRBD2. This CDR3 is 17 amino acids long. Germline CDR1 reads SGHRS; CDR2 reads YFSETQ. Germline trimming cut 4 bases from V and 10 bases from J; bases unmatched to any gene: 18. This chain's CDR3 is CASSPTKLAGGLEEQFF. As DNA, the CDR3 is TGCGCCAGCAGCCCTACCAAACTAGCGGGCGGCCTAGAGGAGCAGTTCTTC.

The chain couples TRBV5-1 to TRBJ2-7, with TRBD2 matching 14 bases. CDR1 is SGHRS, CDR2 YFSETQ, per germline. This CDR3 region has 17 residues. With V trimmed by 4 bases and J by 5 bases, 11 bases remained unmatched. The CDR3 sequence: CASSPAGTSGRNHEQYF. For the CDR3, the DNA is TGCGCCAGCAGCCCGGCGGGGACTAGCGGGAGAAACCACGAGCAGTACTTC.

J is TRBJ2-1 and V is TRBV29-1; D not certain. Trimming left V 7 bases short and J 0 bases short, with 16 bases between. Germline V lookup: CDR1 SQVTM, CDR2 ANQGSEA. The CDR3 spans 15 residues. The CDR3: CSALSASSSYNEQFF. Here the CDR3 DNA reads TGCAGCGCCTTAAGCGCGTCGAGCTCCTACAATGAGCAGTTCTTC.

The chain carries TRBV18 and TRBJ1-1; D is perhaps TRBD1 (5 bases). Germline lookup yields CDR1 KGHSH and CDR2 LQKENI. V shed 5 bases and J shed 1 base, with 17 bases lying between them. This CDR3 spans 16 amino acids. CDR3 bases: TGTGCCAGCTCATCCCAAGGGGCGGGTACGAACACTGAAGCTTTCTTT. Translated, it gives CASSSQGAGTNTEAFF.

The V gene is TRBV7-6, the J gene TRBJ2-5, with TRBD1 as a possible D gene (5 bases). Germline lookup yields CDR1 SGHVS and CDR2 FNYEAQ. V gave up 1 base and J gave up 2 bases, with 11 bases separating them. The CDR3 runs to 15 residues. DNA of the CDR3: TGTGCCAGCAGCTTAGGGGCACAGGAGCAAGAGACCCAGTACTTC. This sequence encodes CASSLGAQEQETQYF.

In nucleotides, the CDR3 is TGTGCCAGCAGTGACTCGGGCAGGGACTACAATGAGCAGTTCTTC. It codes for CASSDSGRDYNEQFF. V usage is TRBV6-4 and J usage is TRBJ2-1; a weak D match, TRBD1 (5 bases). This CDR3 has 15 amino acids. Trimming cost V 0 bases and J 3 bases, with 9 bases left between them. Per the germline V gene, CDR1 is MRHNA and CDR2 is SNTAGT.

The J gene is TRBJ2-1, the V gene TRBV6-4, with D perhaps TRBD2 (6 bases). The CDR3 consists of 15 residues. V lost 2 bases, J lost 8 bases, and 16 bases lay in between. Per the germline V gene, CDR1 is MRHNA and CDR2 is SNTAGT. The DNA for the CDR3 is TGTGCCAGCAGTGACGGACTAAGCACGGGCGATGAGCAGTTCTTC. It encodes CASSDGLSTGDEQFF.

The chain is built from TRBV29-1 and TRBJ1-2, with D perhaps TRBD1 (5 bases). Trimming removed 3 bases at V and 10 bases at J, with 9 bases between. The CDR3 runs 10 residues. Germline CDR1 reads SQVTM; CDR2 reads ANQGSEA. CDR3 sequence (DNA): TGCAGCGTTGAGGGAGGGGACTACACCTTC. This codes for CSVEGGDYTF.

The gene calls are TRBV19 and TRBJ1-1; the D is unclear. V lost 5 bases and J 1 base, leaving 14 bases between the germline ends. CDR1 and CDR2 (germline): LNHDA, SQIVND (reference sequence). This CDR3 region has 15 residues. The CDR3, as DNA: TGTGCCAGTAGTCTCTCTCCGGGTGGGAACACTGAAGCTTTCTTT. It codes for CASSLSPGGNTEAFF.

The V gene is TRBV5-6, the J gene TRBJ2-7, with TRBD1 matching 9 bases. Trimming at V came to 3 bases and at J to 7 bases, leaving 14 bases not matched to a gene. The germline gives CDR1 SGHDT, CDR2 YYEEEE. The CDR3 extends over 16 amino acids. CDR3 sequence: CASSSTPGQGIEEQYF. CDR3 bases: TGTGCCAGCAGCTCGACACCGGGACAGGGCATCGAGGAGCAGTACTTC.

This chain links TRBV27 with TRBJ1-1; D unresolved. CDR3 length equals 14 residues. Germline CDR1 is MNHEY and CDR2 is SMNVEV (reference sequence). Trimming removed 5 bases from V and 1 base from J, with 11 bases in between. The CDR3 spells CASSHEDGNTEAFF. The CDR3 bases are TGTGCCAGCAGTCACGAGGACGGGAACACTGAAGCTTTCTTT.

This chain connects TRBV27 to TRBJ2-6; tentative D call: TRBD1 (6 bases). Germline V gene lookup returns CDR1 MNHEY and CDR2 SMNVEV (reference sequence). This CDR3 contains 15 residues. V shed 5 bases and J shed 0 bases, with 8 bases lying between them. CDR3 nucleotide sequence: TGTGCCAGCAGTCCAGGGGTCTCTGGGGCCAACGTCCTGACTTTC. It is translated as CASSPGVSGANVLTF.

CDR3 coding DNA: TGTGCCAGCAGCAATCCGCGCGGGGCGGGTAGCACAGATACGCAGTATTTT. This sequence encodes CASSNPRGAGSTDTQYF. This chain uses TRBV7-9 with TRBJ2-3, with D possibly TRBD2 on 6 matching bases. The CDR3 has 17 residues. Trimming took 5 bases from V and 0 from J, leaving 18 bases between them. Per the germline V gene, CDR1 is SEHNR and CDR2 is FQNEAQ (reference sequence). Using reference TRBV7-9 and TRBJ2-3 for the parts outside the CDR3, the full variable domain is DTGVSQNPRHKITKRGQNVTFRCDPISEHNRLYWYRQTLGQGPEFLTYFQNEAQLEKSRLLSDRFSAERPKGSFSTLEIQRTEQGDSAMYLCASSNPRGAGSTDTQYFGPGTRLTVL.

This chain uses TRBV27 with TRBJ1-1; D is uncertain. The CDR3 runs to 14 residues. Germline CDR1 and CDR2: MNHEY and SMNVEV (reference sequence). With 3 bases removed from V and 3 bases from J, the gap between germline ends came to 11 bases. CDR3 DNA sequence: TGTGCCAGCAGTTTGTACCCATGGGACACTGAAGCTTTCTTT. This sequence encodes CASSLYPWDTEAFF.